The sequence of this TCR beta chain was determined in a study of memory CD8 T cells in hepatitis C reinfection (dated by TCRdb to 2015 to 2018). For the study in its entirety: Two consecutive HCV infections were spontaneously resolved by three donors, whereas a primary infection was cleared by two donors who then became chronically infected after reinfection. An HCV reinfection was defined as a positive HCV RNA test that came after two negative tests taken at least 60 days apart. Pre-reinfection samples were obtained between 55 and 20 weeks before detection of reinfection. The TCR beta repertoire of virus-specific CD8 T cells was tracked longitudinally in 4 or 5 donors across an HCV reinfection episode. Between 2009 and 2012, five reinfection cases that had stored pre-reinfection samples were identified. In the reinfection study, participants who had previously resolved an HCV infection were followed up every 3 months.

The time point tag for this specimen amounts to: pre-reinfection, 55 to 20 weeks before reinfection detection. TCR sequencing was performed on the sorted cells directly ex vivo, without any in vitro expansion beforehand. The donors were people who inject drugs and were enrolled in Canada's Montreal Acute Hepatitis C Cohort Study (HEPCO). Total naive CD8 T cells, sorted as viable CD3+ CD8+ CD45RO-, came from two donors at all three reinfection time points as controls. Before sorting, cryopreserved peripheral blood mononuclear cells were thawed and used as the source for purifying CD8 T cells. Negative selection with the MACS CD8+ T cell Isolation Kit was used to enrich CD8 T cells. Cell sorting was done on a BD FACSAria II sorter with FACSDiva software, and data were analyzed with FlowJo. Trimming takes 0 bases off V and 5 bases off J; junction bases not matched to a gene: 10. The germline V gene yields SGDLS for CDR1 and YYNGEE for CDR2. The CDR3 has 17 amino acids, counting the end cysteine and phenylalanine. The only DNA kept is the CDR3, 51 bases in frame from the first base.

As regards this clone: It has no known antigen specificity. No much larger clone exists at a distance of one base, and base qualities are not known.

Overall study results and their limits: Because the study included only four or five donors, definitive conclusions about public clonotypes linked to secondary clearance could not be reached.

The library was generated by the immunoSEQ multiplex PCR assay. Genomic DNA was extracted from the sorted cells, and Adaptive Biotechnologies' automated high-throughput method was used to sequence the TCR beta V, D and J regions. A two-step, bias-controlled multiplex PCR was used to amplify the CDR3 regions. An Illumina instrument was used to sequence the amplified TCR beta libraries. Per the original workflow: Demultiplexed reads were processed to reduce amplification and sequencing bias, and the IMGT database was used to assign CDR3 sequences to gene families. Repertoire data were analyzed with ImmunoSEQ software version 2.0. Out-of-frame sequences and sequences with stop codons in the CDR3 were removed from clonotype lists. Clonotypes with a frequency below 0.01% were excluded because such low-frequency clonotypes corresponded to less than one cell. Richness was computed as observed richness divided by input cell number, and evenness as Shannon entropy divided by log observed richness. Repertoire diversity and similarity between time points were quantified using Simpson diversity and Morisita-Horn overlap indices. Each clonotype was placed into one of four groups: dominant (>1%), sub-dominant (0.5-0.99%), low abundance (0.1-0.49%) or lowest abundance (<0.1%). A germline index was calculated as total CDR3 length minus total nucleotide additions, divided by total CDR3 length. TCRdb's version of the immuneACCESS table is confined to in-frame rearrangements and falls short of the full clone set. An unresolved V gene accounts for under half of the shortfall where checked; the remainder is of unknown origin. V and J calls and clone size follow that table, whereas D and trimming were derived from the DNA. Within this sample are approximately 51,000 clones, with roughly nine tenths of them counted one time only. The ten largest clonotypes hold 1% of the sample.

The receptor comes from a man aged 18 to 30 with hepatitis C virus infection. The sequence joins TRBV9 to TRBJ2-1; TRBD2 lines up with 8 middle nucleotides. Sequencing used naive CD8+ T cells sorted from blood. The sample's cell subset or site label, in plain terms: total naive CD8+CD45RO- T cells. Here is the DNA: TGTGCCAGCAGCGTAGGGTTTAGCGGGATATTAAACAATGAGCAGTTCTTC. It encodes CASSVGFSGILNNEQFF.